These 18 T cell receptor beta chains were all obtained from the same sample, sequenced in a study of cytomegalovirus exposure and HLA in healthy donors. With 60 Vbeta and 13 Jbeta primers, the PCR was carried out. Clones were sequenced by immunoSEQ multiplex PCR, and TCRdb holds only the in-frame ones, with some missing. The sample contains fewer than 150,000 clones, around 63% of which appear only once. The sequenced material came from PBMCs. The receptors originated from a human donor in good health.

CDR3 sequence (DNA): TGTGCCAGCAGCCCAAGACCTAGCGGGAGTGTGGATACGCAGTATTTT. Its translation is CASSPRPSGSVDTQYF. This chain uses TRBV7-8 with TRBJ2-3, with 10 bases lining up with TRBD2. CDR3 size: 16 residues. Trimming removed 5 bases from V and 6 bases from J; junction bases left unmatched: 11. Per the germline V gene, CDR1 is SGHVS and CDR2 is FQNEAQ.

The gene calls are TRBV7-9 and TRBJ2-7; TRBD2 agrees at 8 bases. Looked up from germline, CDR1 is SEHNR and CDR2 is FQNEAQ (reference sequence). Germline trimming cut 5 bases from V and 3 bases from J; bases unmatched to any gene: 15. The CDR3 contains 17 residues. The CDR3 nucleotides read TGTGCCAGCAGCCCACGGTTACGCGCGGGAGGACTCTACGAGCAGTACTTC. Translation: CASSPRLRAGGLYEQYF.

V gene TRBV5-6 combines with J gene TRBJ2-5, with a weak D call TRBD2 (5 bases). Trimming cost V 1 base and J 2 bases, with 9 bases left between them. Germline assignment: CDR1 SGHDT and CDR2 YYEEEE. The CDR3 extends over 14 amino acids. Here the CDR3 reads CASSLWTPQETQYF. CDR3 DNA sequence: TGTGCCAGCAGCTTGTGGACTCCACAAGAGACCCAGTACTTC.

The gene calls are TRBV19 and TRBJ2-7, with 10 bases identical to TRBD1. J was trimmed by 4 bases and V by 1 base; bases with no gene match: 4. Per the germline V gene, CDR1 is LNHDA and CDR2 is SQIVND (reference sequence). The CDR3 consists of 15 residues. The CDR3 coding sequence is TGTGCCAGTAGTATAGCGGGACAGGGGATTTACGAGCAGTACTTC. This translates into CASSIAGQGIYEQYF.

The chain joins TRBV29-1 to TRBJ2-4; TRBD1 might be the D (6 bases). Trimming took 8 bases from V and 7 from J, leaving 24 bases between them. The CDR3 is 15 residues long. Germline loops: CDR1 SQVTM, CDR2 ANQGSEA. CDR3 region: CSIPGPLDGGNIQYF. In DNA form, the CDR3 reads TGCAGCATACCGGGACCCCTAGATGGGGGCAACATTCAGTACTTC.

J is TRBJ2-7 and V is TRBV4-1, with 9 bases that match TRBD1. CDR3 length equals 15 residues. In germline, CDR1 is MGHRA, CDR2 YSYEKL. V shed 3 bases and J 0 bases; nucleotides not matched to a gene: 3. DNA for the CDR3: TGCGCCAGCAGCCAGTCGGACAGGGGCTCCTACGAGCAGTACTTC. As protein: CASSQSDRGSYEQYF.

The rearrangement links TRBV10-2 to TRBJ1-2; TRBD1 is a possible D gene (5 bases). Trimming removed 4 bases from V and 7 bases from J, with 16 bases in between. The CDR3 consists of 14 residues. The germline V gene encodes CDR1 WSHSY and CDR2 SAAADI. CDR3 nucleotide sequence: TGCGCCAGCAGTGCGGCCGGTGGGGCAGCTGGCTACACCTTC. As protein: CASSAAGGAAGYTF.

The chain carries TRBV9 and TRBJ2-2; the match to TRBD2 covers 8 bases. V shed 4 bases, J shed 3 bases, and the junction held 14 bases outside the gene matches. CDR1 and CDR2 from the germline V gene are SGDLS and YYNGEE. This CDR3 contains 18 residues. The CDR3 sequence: CASSPAIGLAGDTGELFF. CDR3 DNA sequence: TGTGCCAGCAGCCCAGCCATAGGACTAGCAGGGGACACCGGGGAGCTGTTTTTT.

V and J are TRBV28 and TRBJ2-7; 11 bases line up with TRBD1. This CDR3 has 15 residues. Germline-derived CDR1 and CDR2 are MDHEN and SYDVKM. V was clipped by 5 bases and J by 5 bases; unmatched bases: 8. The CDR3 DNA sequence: TGTGCCAGCAGTGGGCGGACAGGGGGCTGGAACGAGCAGTACTTC. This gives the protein CASSGRTGGWNEQYF.

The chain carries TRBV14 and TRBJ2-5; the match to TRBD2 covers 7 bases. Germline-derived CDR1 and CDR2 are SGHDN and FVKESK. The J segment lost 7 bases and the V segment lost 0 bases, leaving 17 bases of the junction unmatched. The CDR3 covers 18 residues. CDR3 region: CASSQDPPSGGFHGTQYF. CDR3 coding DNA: TGTGCCAGCAGCCAAGATCCTCCTAGCGGAGGGTTCCACGGGACCCAGTACTTC.

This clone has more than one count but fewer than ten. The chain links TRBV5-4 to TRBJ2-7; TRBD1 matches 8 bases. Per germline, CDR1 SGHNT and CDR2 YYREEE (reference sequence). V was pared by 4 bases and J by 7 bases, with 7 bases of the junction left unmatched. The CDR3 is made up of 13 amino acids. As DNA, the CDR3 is TGTGCCAGCAGCGGGACAGGAAAAGGAGAGCAGTACTTC. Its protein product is CASSGTGKGEQYF. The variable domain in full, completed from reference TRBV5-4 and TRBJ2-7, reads ETGVTQSPTHLIKTRGQQVTLRCSSQSGHNTVSWYQQALGQGPQFIFQYYREEENGRGNFPPRFSGLQFPNYSSELNVNALELDDSALYLCASSGTGKGEQYFGPGTRLTVT.

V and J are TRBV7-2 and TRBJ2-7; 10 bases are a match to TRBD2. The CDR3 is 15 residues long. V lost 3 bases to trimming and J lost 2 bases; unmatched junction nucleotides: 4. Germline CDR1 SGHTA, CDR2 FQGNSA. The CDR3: CASSFSGRITYEQYF. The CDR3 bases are TGTGCCAGCAGCTTTAGCGGGAGGATCACCTACGAGCAGTACTTC.

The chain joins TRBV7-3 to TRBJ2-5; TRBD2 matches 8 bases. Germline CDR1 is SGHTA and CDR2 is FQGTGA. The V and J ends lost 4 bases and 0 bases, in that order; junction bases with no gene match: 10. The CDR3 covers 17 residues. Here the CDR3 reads CASSSGLAGRYQETQYF. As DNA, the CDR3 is TGTGCCAGCAGCTCCGGTCTAGCGGGCCGGTACCAAGAGACCCAGTACTTC.

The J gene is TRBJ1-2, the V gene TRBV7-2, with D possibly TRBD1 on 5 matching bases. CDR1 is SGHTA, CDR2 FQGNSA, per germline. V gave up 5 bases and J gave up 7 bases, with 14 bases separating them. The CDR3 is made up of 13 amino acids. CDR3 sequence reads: CASSPRGVGGYTF. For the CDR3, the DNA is TGTGCCAGCAGCCCACGGGGGGTAGGTGGCTACACCTTC.

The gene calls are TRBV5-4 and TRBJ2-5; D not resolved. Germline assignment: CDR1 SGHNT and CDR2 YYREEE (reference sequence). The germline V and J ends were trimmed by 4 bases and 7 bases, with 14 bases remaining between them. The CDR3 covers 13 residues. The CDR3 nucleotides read TGTGCCAGCAGCCCTGACTCGGTCGGGACCCAGTACTTC. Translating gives CASSPDSVGTQYF. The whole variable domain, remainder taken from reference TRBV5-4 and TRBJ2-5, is ETGVTQSPTHLIKTRGQQVTLRCSSQSGHNTVSWYQQALGQGPQFIFQYYREEENGRGNFPPRFSGLQFPNYSSELNVNALELDDSALYLCASSPDSVGTQYFGPGTRLLVL.

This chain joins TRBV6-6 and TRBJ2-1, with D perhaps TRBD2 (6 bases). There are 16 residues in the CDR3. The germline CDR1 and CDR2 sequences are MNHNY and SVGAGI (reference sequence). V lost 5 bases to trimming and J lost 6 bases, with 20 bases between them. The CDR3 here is CASSNPGAGRGNEQFF. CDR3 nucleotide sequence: TGTGCCAGCAGTAACCCCGGGGCAGGGCGGGGCAATGAGCAGTTCTTC.

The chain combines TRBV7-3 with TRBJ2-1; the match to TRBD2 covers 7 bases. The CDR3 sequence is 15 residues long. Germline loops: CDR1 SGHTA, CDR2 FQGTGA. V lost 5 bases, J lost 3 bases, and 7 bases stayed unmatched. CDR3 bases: TGTGCCAGCAGCCCGACCAGCGGGAACTACAATGAGCAGTTCTTC. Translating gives CASSPTSGNYNEQFF.

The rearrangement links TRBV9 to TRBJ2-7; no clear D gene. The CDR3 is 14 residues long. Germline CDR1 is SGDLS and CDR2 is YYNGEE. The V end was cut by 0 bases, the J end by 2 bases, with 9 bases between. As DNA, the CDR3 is TGTGCCAGCAGCGTAGAGGTTGACACCTACGAGCAGTACTTC. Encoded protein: CASSVEVDTYEQYF.